The 21 T cell receptor beta chains below were found in one sample sequenced in a study of blood T cell repertoires in COVID-19. Assay: immunoSEQ multiplex PCR; the TCRdb copy retains only in-frame clones and omits some. The sample lists some 220,000 clones, around 90% seen once, with 2.6% in the top ten. What was sequenced was PBMCs or T cells enriched from blood (not recorded which). The receptors originated from a woman aged 25 to 39 who had recovered from COVID-19.

The chain employs TRBV5-4 and TRBJ1-1; 7 bases are a match to TRBD1. Germline V gives CDR1 SGHNT, CDR2 YYREEE (reference sequence). Unmatched junction bases numbered 6, after V lost 5 bases and J lost 5 bases. There are 13 residues in the CDR3. The DNA of the CDR3 is TGTGCCAGCAGACAAGCAGGGGGTACTGAAGCTTTCTTT. Amino acids: CASRQAGGTEAFF.

This sequence joins TRBV6-5 and TRBJ1-3, with D possibly TRBD1 on 5 matching bases. V lost 6 bases, J lost 4 bases, and 16 bases lay in between. The CDR3 runs to 15 residues. Germline lookup yields CDR1 MNHEY and CDR2 SVGAGI. In nucleotides, the CDR3 is TGTGCCAGCAGCCCGACAGTTGTGCGAGGAAACACCATATATTTT. It specifies CASSPTVVRGNTIYF.

In its sample, this clone was seen a few times. V and J are TRBV5-1 and TRBJ2-1; TRBD2 might be the D (5 bases). The V gene's germline CDR1 is SGHRS and CDR2 YFSETQ. V lost 5 bases, J lost 8 bases, and 11 bases lay in between. This CDR3 region has 12 residues. CDR3 residues: CASSPDYDEQFF. For the CDR3, the DNA is TGCGCCAGCAGTCCTGACTATGATGAGCAGTTCTTC.

V and J are TRBV4-1 and TRBJ1-4; 7 nucleotides match TRBD1. The V gene's germline CDR1 is MGHRA and CDR2 YSYEKL. Trimming removed 3 bases from V and 3 bases from J; junction bases left unmatched: 4. CDR3 length: 15 residues. CDR3 DNA sequence: TGCGCCAGCAGCCAGGCCACAGGGGCTAATGAAAAACTGTTTTTT. It yields the protein CASSQATGANEKLFF.

The chain links TRBV12-5 to TRBJ1-6, with TRBD1 as a possible D gene (5 bases). The ends were cut back, 6 bases at V and 6 bases at J, with 9 bases in the middle. Germline values: CDR1 LGHNT, CDR2 FRNRAP. The CDR3 is 13 amino acids. CDR3 bases: TGTGCTAGTGGACGACAGACTAATTCACCCCTCCACTTT. It encodes CASGRQTNSPLHF.

The gene calls are TRBV14 and TRBJ2-3; D perhaps matches TRBD2 (5 bases). Deletions cut 1 base from V and 8 bases from J, with 7 bases between. Germline CDR1 reads SGHDN; CDR2 reads FVKESK. The CDR3 spans 12 residues. The CDR3 nucleotides read TGTGCCAGCAGCCAAGTCGGGGTTACGCAGTATTTT. As protein: CASSQVGVTQYF.

In its sample, this clone was seen many times. This CDR3 reads CASRTQGAWGGYTF. The CDR3 DNA reads TGTGCCAGCAGGACTCAGGGGGCATGGGGTGGCTACACCTTC. V is TRBV2 and J is TRBJ1-2; 8 bases are a match to TRBD1. V lost 6 bases to trimming and J lost 7 bases; unmatched junction nucleotides: 10. Germline V lookup: CDR1 SNHLY, CDR2 FYNNEI. The CDR3 contains 14 residues.

The rearrangement joins TRBV6-5 to TRBJ1-1; TRBD1 aligns across 7 bases. The CDR3 loop spans 14 amino acids. V trimming: 0 bases; J trimming: 4 bases; junction bases outside the gene matches: 2. The germline V gene encodes CDR1 MNHEY and CDR2 SVGAGI. The CDR3 sequence: CASSYSKGATEAFF. Written as DNA, the CDR3 is TGTGCCAGCAGTTACTCGAAGGGGGCCACTGAAGCTTTCTTT.

The DNA of the CDR3 is TGTGCCAGCAGCAAGCGGGACAGTTACAATGAGCAGTTCTTC. Translated, it gives CASSKRDSYNEQFF. The chain is built from TRBV21-1 and TRBJ2-1; TRBD1 reflects the table's D call only, with no check against the DNA. TRBV21-1 is listed as a pseudogene. The length of the CDR3 is 14 residues.

The gene calls are TRBV7-3 and TRBJ1-6; D is perhaps TRBD1 (5 bases). The CDR3 extends over 15 amino acids. Germline V gene data show CDR1 as SGHTA and CDR2 as FQGTGA. Trimming took off 2 bases at V and 2 bases at J, with 7 bases between the two ends. The CDR3: CASSLSGTYNSPLHF. The CDR3 DNA follows: TGTGCCAGCAGCTTATCAGGGACCTATAATTCACCCCTCCACTTT.

This sequence joins TRBV18 and TRBJ1-6; 9 bases line up with TRBD1. V lost 4 bases and J lost 4; bases outside the gene matches: 8. The CDR3 is 17 residues long. Germline CDR1 KGHSH, CDR2 LQKENI. The CDR3 DNA sequence: TGTGCCAGCTCACTCGGGACAGGGTTTACTTATAATTCACCCCTCCACTTT. Translating gives CASSLGTGFTYNSPLHF.

The chain joins TRBV12-3 or TRBV12-4 to TRBJ1-2; the match to TRBD1 covers 8 bases. The CDR3 spans 13 residues. With V trimmed by 6 bases and J by 8 bases, 8 bases remained unmatched. Here the CDR3 reads CASSIYRGSGYTF. The CDR3 nucleotides are TGTGCCAGCAGCATATACAGGGGGAGCGGCTACACCTTC.

The chain employs TRBV4-1 and TRBJ2-7; D gene unclear. In germline, CDR1 is MGHRA, CDR2 YSYEKL. This CDR3 is 14 amino acids long. Trimming removed 1 base from V and 2 bases from J, with 9 bases in between. The CDR3, as DNA: TGCGCCAGCAGCCAAGTCCCCAGTGCCTACGAGCAGTACTTC. Amino acids: CASSQVPSAYEQYF.

V and J are TRBV5-1 and TRBJ2-5; 15 nucleotides match TRBD2. The CDR3 extends over 17 amino acids. CDR1 is SGHRS, CDR2 YFSETQ, per germline. With 4 bases clipped from V and 1 base from J, the junction kept 5 bases outside the gene matches. The CDR3 DNA reads TGCGCCAGCAGCGTATGGACTAGCGGGGGGGTCCAAGAGACCCAGTACTTC. Translating gives CASSVWTSGGVQETQYF.

The V gene is TRBV28, the J gene TRBJ2-7; 8 positions match TRBD1. Trimming at V came to 5 bases and at J to 4 bases, leaving 10 bases not matched to a gene. The length of the CDR3 is 15 residues. From germline, CDR1 is MDHEN and CDR2 SYDVKM. CDR3 coding DNA: TGTGCCAGCAGTATTCGGCAGGGGGCCTTATACGAGCAGTACTTC. This sequence encodes CASSIRQGALYEQYF.

The CDR3 nucleotides read TGTGCCAGCAGTGAACCAGGAGGTCCGGCAGAGACCCAGTACTTC. This translates into CASSEPGGPAETQYF. The rearrangement joins TRBV2 to TRBJ2-5; maybe TRBD2 (5 bases). The germline V gene encodes CDR1 SNHLY and CDR2 FYNNEI. Between the trimmed V and J ends, which lost 2 bases and 4 bases, there was a span of 14 bases. The CDR3 totals 15 residues.

The rearrangement uses TRBV7-9 and TRBJ2-3, with D possibly being TRBD1 (5 bases). Germline CDR1 is SEHNR and CDR2 is FQNEAQ (reference sequence). The V end lost 0 bases, the J end lost 0 bases, and 7 bases lay between the germline ends. There are 15 residues in the CDR3. CDR3 in amino acids: CASSLAQASTDTQYF. The CDR3 DNA reads TGTGCCAGCAGCTTAGCACAGGCAAGCACAGATACGCAGTATTTT.

The rearrangement uses TRBV11-2 and TRBJ1-2, with 8 bases identical to TRBD1. Germline V lookup: CDR1 SGHAT, CDR2 FQNNGV. The CDR3 contains 14 residues. The trim removed 3 bases at V and 6 bases at J, leaving 6 bases unmatched. The CDR3, as DNA: TGTGCCAGCAGCTTCCTCGGACAGGGTCATGGCTACACCTTC. This sequence encodes CASSFLGQGHGYTF.

This chain connects TRBV4-3 to TRBJ2-1; unclear D gene. V lost 2 bases and J 9 bases, leaving 17 bases between the germline ends. This CDR3 region has 15 residues. Looked up from germline, CDR1 is LGHNA and CDR2 is YSLEER. The CDR3 here is CASSQYSPFFSEQFF. Here the CDR3 DNA reads TGCGCCAGCAGCCAATACTCCCCATTCTTTAGTGAGCAGTTCTTC.

V is TRBV6-5 and J is TRBJ1-5; tentative D call: TRBD1 (5 bases). Germline lookup yields CDR1 MNHEY and CDR2 SVGAGI. The CDR3 extends over 14 amino acids. V shed 5 bases and J shed 0 bases, with 8 bases lying between them. The CDR3 sequence is CASSLQGSNQPQHF. The CDR3 nucleotides are TGTGCCAGCAGTCTTCAGGGTAGCAATCAGCCCCAGCATTTT.

In this sample, this clone turned up once. This chain connects TRBV19 to TRBJ2-5; 12 bases are shared with TRBD2. This CDR3 is 14 amino acids long. Germline-derived CDR1 and CDR2 are LNHDA and SQIVND (reference sequence). V shed 5 bases and J 2 bases; nucleotides not matched to a gene: 0. The CDR3 protein is CASSGTSGQETQYF. The CDR3 coding sequence is TGTGCCAGTAGTGGGACTAGCGGGCAAGAGACCCAGTACTTC.